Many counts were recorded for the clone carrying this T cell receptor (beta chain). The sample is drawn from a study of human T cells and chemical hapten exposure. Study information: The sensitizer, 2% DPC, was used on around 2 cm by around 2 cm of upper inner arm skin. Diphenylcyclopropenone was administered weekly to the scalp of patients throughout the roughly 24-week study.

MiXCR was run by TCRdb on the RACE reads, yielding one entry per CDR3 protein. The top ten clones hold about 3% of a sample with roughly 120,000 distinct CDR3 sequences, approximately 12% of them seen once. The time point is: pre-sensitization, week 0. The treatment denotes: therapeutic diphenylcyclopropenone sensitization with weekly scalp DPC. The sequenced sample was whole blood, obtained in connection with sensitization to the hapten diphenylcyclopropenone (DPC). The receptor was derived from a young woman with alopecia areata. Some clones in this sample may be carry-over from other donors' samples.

The CDR3 DNA reads as TGTGCCAGCAGGGGACAGGGGGCAGGAGAAGAGACCCAGTACTTC. Translating it yields CASRGQGAGEETQYF. The chain recombines TRBV6-2 or TRBV6-3 with TRBJ2-5; 12 bases map to TRBD1. Losses at the gene ends were 6 bases for V and 3 bases for J; bases not matched to a gene: 5. The germline CDR1 and CDR2 sequences are MNHEY and SVGEGT. This CDR3 has 15 residues.